This TCR beta chain was profiled in a study of T-cell memory formation after mild COVID-19. The sample holds a few counts of this clonotype. CDR1 and CDR2 (germline): SGDLS, YYNGEE. The germline V and J ends were trimmed by 2 bases and 4 bases, with 15 bases remaining between them. This CDR3 region has 15 residues. TCRdb processed the 5' RACE reads anew with MiXCR; each CDR3 protein has one entry. Seen here are about 240,000 distinct CDR3 sequences, 8% to 9.5% observed once, and the top ten hold roughly 21%. This clonotype was obtained from a man aged 18 to 30 who had mild COVID-19 (a few samples of this study predate the infection). Cell type and time point are not known. The material sequenced was PBMCs or a T cell subset sorted from them (not recorded which). V gene TRBV9 combines with J gene TRBJ2-5, with D uncertain. The CDR3 coding sequence is TGTGCCAGCAGCGTGGTATCCGGCCCTTCAGAGACCCAGTACTTC. As protein: CASSVVSGPSETQYF.